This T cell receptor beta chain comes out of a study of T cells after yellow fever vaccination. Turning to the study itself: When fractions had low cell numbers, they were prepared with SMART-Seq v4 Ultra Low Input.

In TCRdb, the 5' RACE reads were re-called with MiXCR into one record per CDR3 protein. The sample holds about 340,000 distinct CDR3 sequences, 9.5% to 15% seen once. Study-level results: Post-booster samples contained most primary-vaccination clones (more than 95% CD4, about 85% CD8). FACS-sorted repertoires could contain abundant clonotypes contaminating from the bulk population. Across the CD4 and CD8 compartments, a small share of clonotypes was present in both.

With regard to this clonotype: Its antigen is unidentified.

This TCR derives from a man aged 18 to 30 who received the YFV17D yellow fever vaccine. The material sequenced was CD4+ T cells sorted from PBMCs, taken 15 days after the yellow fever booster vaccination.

The CDR3 bases are TGTGCCAGCAGCCACGCCCGGGTTGGAGGCTACACCTTC. Translation: CASSHARVGGYTF. This chain connects TRBV3-1 to TRBJ1-2; D is ambiguous. The CDR3 loop spans 13 amino acids. In germline, CDR1 is LGHDT, CDR2 YNNKEL (reference sequence). The V gene lost 3 bases and the J gene lost 8 bases, with 13 bases spanning the gap.